The rows below give T cell receptor beta chains drawn from one sample of a study of blood T cell repertoires in COVID-19. The method was immunoSEQ multiplex PCR; TCRdb's version includes in-frame clones alone and lacks a portion of them. The table lists 120,000 to 150,000 clones, 75% to 85% of them singletons. The sequenced sample was peripheral blood. The origin of the receptors is a woman older than 75 with acute or convalescent COVID-19. The CDR3 runs from the conserved cysteine through the conserved F or W. D genes are given only for firm matches. Not all rows give a size; the values are once, few, many and, for expanded clones, a class.

d_call	v_call	j_call	clone_size	cdr3_aa	cdr3_nt
.	TRBV7-9	TRBJ2-1	few	CASSLTDGDNEQFF	TGTGCCAGCAGCTTAACTGACGGAGACAATGAGCAGTTCTTC
TRBD2	TRBV10-3	TRBJ2-7	.	CAINPSGRESYEQYF	TGTGCCATCAATCCAAGCGGGAGAGAATCCTACGAGCAGTACTTC
.	TRBV19	TRBJ1-5	.	CASSILEARSQPQHF	TGTGCCAGTAGTATTCTGGAGGCTCGGAGTCAGCCCCAGCATTTT
.	TRBV19	TRBJ1-6	few	CASSIGPGSPLHF	TGTGCCAGTAGTATAGGACCGGGTTCACCCCTCCACTTT
.	TRBV28	TRBJ1-6	.	CASSSPGGSLGNSPLHF	TGTGCCAGCAGTTCCCCCGGGGGGTCCTTAGGAAATTCACCCCTCCACTTT
TRBD2	TRBV3-1/TRBV3-2	TRBJ2-2	few	CASRPTSGRAYGAGELFF	TGTGCCAGCAGGCCAACTAGCGGGAGGGCCTATGGGGCCGGGGAGCTGTTTTTT
TRBD1	TRBV3-1/TRBV3-2	TRBJ1-1	.	CASSQAGQEKTEAFF	TGTGCCAGCAGCCAAGCCGGACAGGAGAAAACTGAAGCTTTCTTT
TRBD1	TRBV7-3	TRBJ2-5	.	CASSPTQGARETQYF	TGTGCCAGCAGTCCAACCCAGGGGGCCAGGGAGACCCAGTACTTC
.	TRBV15	TRBJ1-1	once	CAITPGEPNTEAFF	TGTGCCATCACCCCTGGGGAGCCGAACACTGAAGCTTTCTTT
.	TRBV5-1	TRBJ2-1	once	CASSLLLAPNEQFF	TGCGCCAGCAGCTTGCTACTCGCGCCCAATGAGCAGTTCTTC
.	TRBV28	TRBJ2-3	once	CASSLWAGRRTDTQYF	TGTGCCAGCAGTTTATGGGCCGGCAGGAGGACAGATACGCAGTATTTT
TRBD1	TRBV5-1	TRBJ2-1	.	CASSLKPGQSNEQFF	TGCGCCAGCAGCCTCAAGCCGGGACAGAGCAATGAGCAGTTCTTC
TRBD2	TRBV3-1/TRBV3-2	TRBJ2-7	.	CASSQDVSRAGAGEQYF	TGTGCCAGCAGCCAAGATGTCTCTCGAGCGGGAGCCGGCGAGCAGTACTTC
TRBD2	TRBV10-3	TRBJ2-1	few	CAISELGLAGEQFF	TGTGCCATCAGTGAGTTGGGACTAGCGGGTGAGCAGTTCTTC
TRBD2	TRBV4-1	TRBJ2-1	.	CASSELAGAYNEQFF	TGCGCCAGCAGCGAACTAGCGGGGGCGTACAATGAGCAGTTCTTC
.	TRBV7-3	TRBJ2-3	.	CASSLRGGTDTQYF	TGTGCCAGCAGCTTAAGGGGGGGCACAGATACGCAGTATTTT
TRBD1	TRBV4-1	TRBJ1-5	.	CASSRLTGKGQPQHF	TGCGCCAGCAGCCGATTGACAGGGAAAGGTCAGCCCCAGCATTTT
.	TRBV10-3	TRBJ1-1	.	CAISQGNPEAFF	TGTGCCATCAGCCAGGGTAACCCTGAAGCTTTCTTT
.	TRBV30	TRBJ1-4	.	CAWTQRGGREKLFF	TGTGCCTGGACCCAGCGGGGGGGGAGAGAAAAACTGTTTTTT
.	TRBV5-1	TRBJ1-2	.	CASSDDSNYGYTF	TGCGCCAGCAGCGATGACAGTAACTATGGCTACACCTTC
TRBD2	TRBV7-8	TRBJ2-4	.	CASSRSWTGTSGSHGAKNIQYF	TGTGCCAGCAGCCGTTCTTGGACCGGGACTAGCGGGTCCCATGGGGCCAAAAACATTCAGTACTTC
.	TRBV2	TRBJ2-5	.	CASRTGWEGETQYF	TGTGCCAGCAGGACAGGTTGGGAGGGGGAGACCCAGTACTTC
TRBD1	TRBV24-1	TRBJ1-4	.	CATSDRTGGVEKLFF	TGTGCCACCAGTGACCGGACAGGGGGAGTGGAAAAACTGTTTTTT
TRBD1	TRBV6-5	TRBJ1-1	.	CASSYRRQGGTEAFF	TGTGCCAGCAGTTACCGGCGACAGGGGGGCACTGAAGCTTTCTTT
.	TRBV4-1	TRBJ1-1	.	CASTGAGGRTAFF	TGCGCCAGCACCGGGGCTGGGGGCAGGACCGCTTTCTTT
.	TRBV27	TRBJ2-5	.	CASSKWASTSLQETQYF	TGTGCCAGCAGTAAATGGGCTAGCACAAGCCTACAAGAGACCCAGTACTTC
.	TRBV5-1	TRBJ1-6	.	CASSLRTGVNSPLHF	TGCGCCAGCAGCTTGAGGACGGGGGTAAATTCACCCCTCCACTTT
.	TRBV2	TRBJ1-5	few	CASSQRTARTGVQPQHF	TGTGCCAGCAGTCAAAGGACAGCCCGCACCGGGGTTCAGCCCCAGCATTTT
TRBD2	TRBV7-8	TRBJ2-3	few	CASSDLSGRTDTQYF	TGTGCCAGCAGCGATCTTAGCGGGAGGACAGATACGCAGTATTTT
TRBD2	TRBV18	TRBJ2-2	once	CASSPPRTSPGELFF	TGTGCCAGCTCACCACCCAGGACTAGCCCCGGGGAGCTGTTTTTT
TRBD1	TRBV19	TRBJ2-7	.	CASSIDRGHEQYF	TGTGCCAGTAGTATTGACAGGGGTCACGAGCAGTACTTC
TRBD2	TRBV24-1	TRBJ2-3	.	CATRSGDGTDTQYF	TGTGCCACCCGTAGCGGGGATGGCACAGATACGCAGTATTTT
.	TRBV5-1	TRBJ1-5	.	CASSFERVSNQPQHF	TGCGCCAGCAGCTTCGAAAGAGTTAGCAATCAGCCCCAGCATTTT
TRBD2	TRBV4-1	TRBJ2-3	.	CASRPSGRAFDTQYF	TGCGCCAGCAGGCCGAGCGGGAGGGCCTTTGATACGCAGTATTTT
.	TRBV7-8	TRBJ1-4	.	CASSLDESGYEKLFF	TGTGCCAGCAGCTTAGACGAATCAGGTTATGAAAAACTGTTTTTT